Listed here is a single T cell receptor (beta chain). There are many counts of this clonotype. It has no known antigen specificity. Base qualities are not provided; no much larger clone lies one nucleotide away. This specimen comes from a study of T cells in Graves' hyperthyroidism and ophthalmopathy (dated by TCRdb to the late 2010s). Broadly, across the study: Peripheral blood samples were taken at initial diagnosis, before any treatment was given. The paper describes TCR Vbeta CDR3 sequencing of around 140 peripheral blood samples, made up of about 41 ophthalmopathy patients, 70 to 75 hyperthyroidism patients and 17 progressor patients. Whether ophthalmopathy could be predicted prospectively was tested in an independent validation cohort made up of fewer than 20 hyperthyroidism patients plus 17 patients who later progressed to ophthalmopathy. In addition, the study compared T-cell repertoires in thyroid tissue and in blood from about 6 Graves' hyperthyroidism patients. To identify distinguishing TCR V-J signatures, a discovery cohort of 100 patients was used, comprising 40 to 45 with Graves' ophthalmopathy and 57 with stable Graves' hyperthyroidism. The roughly 100 discovery patients were divided at random into training and test sets in a 7:3 ratio. Once sampling was done, hyperthyroidism patients were given methimazole at a starting dose of 30 mg daily, whereas ophthalmopathy patients were given high-dose intravenous methylprednisolone. Overall results and qualifications from the work: Ophthalmopathy was separated from stable hyperthyroidism by a 13 V-J signature model, with 87.88% sensitivity and roughly 81% specificity obtained in cross-validation and 80%/75% obtained in testing. Blood samples also contained most of the expanded thyroid clonotypes (frequency above 0.001), which suggests that blood repertoires may reflect thyroid immune responses. In validation, the model predicted progression to ophthalmopathy a median of approximately 6.3 months before onset, with about 70% sensitivity and roughly 77% specificity. Sample size was not statistically predetermined, and blinding of investigators to group allocation was not performed.

TCR beta CDR3 regions were amplified from RNA transcripts. The TCR CDR3 was subjected to a first round of RT-PCR using the HTBI primer set and the Qiagen OneStep RT-PCR kit. The libraries were constructed in a second round of multiplex PCR and then size-selected and purified. Libraries were sequenced paired-end with 100 bp reads on an Illumina HiSeq2000. In the paper's pipeline: SOAPnuke was used to process the raw data, throwing out any read that contained adapters or uncalled bases, had a mean Phred below 15, or lacked an exact constant-primer or identifier match. High-quality paired reads were merged using COPE v1.2.5, and each unique nucleotide sequence was defined as a clonotype. Clonotypes were aligned to IMGT TRBV, TRBD and TRBJ reference segments using MiTCR v1.1. Only V-J combinations with frequency above 0.0001, covering about 99% of repertoires, were analysed. A TCS score was defined as the ratio of F50 (clonal expansion) to E x V (chaos), with BLOSUM62-based TCRdist applied between CDR3 peptides within each V-J. Welch's t-statistics and random forest reduced around 510 V-J features to about 13, which were used in a naive Bayes classifier (R e1071). The public reads were reanalyzed by TCRdb: fastp trimming at Q25, MiXCR alignment, in-frame beta chains only. Entries that share a CDR3 protein sequence are merged under the most common genes and DNA. TCRdb, not the original authors, processed these V and J calls. Within this sample are some 200,000 distinct CDR3 sequences, with roughly 17% of them counted one time only. The ten biggest clones cover 53% of the sample.

Stable Graves' hyperthyroidism was defined as no progression to ophthalmopathy during 18 months of follow-up. Hyperthyroidism patients were newly diagnosed, with disease duration under 2 months, and aged 18 to 65 years. Any patient with an uncontrolled infection, another autoimmune disease, pregnancy or lactation was excluded. Clinical symptoms, serum thyroxine and TRAb, thyroid ultrasound, and orbital computed tomography formed the basis for the diagnoses. PBMCs were isolated from approximately 10 ml of fresh peripheral blood by Ficoll-Paque density gradient centrifugation. Total RNA was extracted with Trizol reagent, and quality was checked on an Agilent 2100 Bioanalyzer. The sequence came from a woman between 50 and 59 years old with Graves' hyperthyroidism. Input material: blood.

The CDR3 has the sequence CASSLGQRNTGELFF. The nucleotide sequence is TGTGCCAGCAGTTTAGGCCAGCGTAACACCGGGGAGCTGTTTTTT. In this chain, TRBV12-3 or TRBV12-4 is recombined with TRBJ2-2; no D gene is confidently identified. Reading from cysteine to phenylalanine, the CDR3 counts 15 amino acids. Kept here is only the CDR3 DNA, which spans 45 bases and is read in frame from base 1. V loses 1 base of germline sequence and J loses 2 bases, and the interval between the two ends is 8 bases.